The 10 T cell receptor beta chains below were found in one sample sequenced in a study of blood T cell repertoires in COVID-19. Libraries were prepared by immunoSEQ multiplex PCR; TCRdb keeps only in-frame clonotypes and omits some of them. The table has about 310,000 clones, roughly 84% seen once. The sample was peripheral blood. The receptors stem from a man aged 45 to 65 with active or convalescent COVID-19.

The rearrangement joins TRBV10-3 to TRBJ1-3; possible D gene TRBD1, 5 bases. There are 14 residues in the CDR3. With 4 bases removed from V and 0 bases from J, the gap between germline ends came to 7 bases. Germline CDR1 reads ENHRY; CDR2 reads SYGVKD. The CDR3 sequence is CAISGGVSGNTIYF. The CDR3 DNA follows: TGTGCCATCAGTGGGGGGGTCTCTGGAAACACCATATATTTT.

This sequence joins TRBV7-3 and TRBJ2-1; possible D gene TRBD1, 6 bases. CDR1 is SGHTA, CDR2 FQGTGA, per germline. The V and J ends lost 1 base and 7 bases respectively, with 11 bases between them. This CDR3 region has 14 residues. CDR3: CASSLRTAENEQFF. DNA of the CDR3: TGTGCCAGCAGCTTAAGGACAGCTGAAAATGAGCAGTTCTTC.

The V gene is TRBV19, the J gene TRBJ1-2, with a possible D match to TRBD1 (6 bases). Looked up from germline, CDR1 is LNHDA and CDR2 is SQIVND (reference sequence). The CDR3 sequence is 13 residues long. V was clipped by 5 bases and J by 4 bases, with 11 bases between them. This chain's CDR3 is CASSPQGTYGYTF. Written as DNA, the CDR3 is TGTGCCAGTAGTCCACAGGGTACCTATGGCTACACCTTC. Filled out from reference TRBV19 and TRBJ1-2, the complete variable domain reads DGGITQSPKYLFRKEGQNVTLSCEQNLNHDAMYWYRQDPGQGLRLIYYSQIVNDFQKGDIAEGYSVSREKKESFPLTVTSAQKNPTAFYLCASSPQGTYGYTFGSGTRLTVV.

The chain employs TRBV28 and TRBJ1-3; 8 nucleotides match TRBD1. The CDR3 is 14 residues long. The V gene end was trimmed by 2 bases and the J gene end by 8 bases; junction bases not matched to a gene: 5. Germline lookup yields CDR1 MDHEN and CDR2 SYDVKM. For the CDR3, the DNA is TGTGCCAGCAGTTTAGGGACAGGTCTAGACACCATATATTTT. Translated: CASSLGTGLDTIYF.

This chain uses TRBV3-1 (or the pseudogene TRBV3-2) with TRBJ2-5, with 11 positions matching TRBD2. V lost 1 base to trimming and J lost 7 bases; unmatched junction nucleotides: 11. The length of the CDR3 is 17 residues. Germline CDR1 is LGHDT and CDR2 is YNNKEL (reference sequence). The CDR3 sequence: CASSQGAGSGGDRTQYF. In nucleotides, the CDR3 is TGTGCCAGCAGCCAAGGTGCCGGTAGCGGGGGGGACAGGACCCAGTACTTC.

J is TRBJ2-1 and V is TRBV2; 11 bases map to TRBD2. CDR3 length equals 15 residues. Germline loops: CDR1 SNHLY, CDR2 FYNNEI. V shed 7 bases and J 5 bases; nucleotides not matched to a gene: 7. CDR3 DNA sequence: TGTGCCAGCAACCTAGCGGGAGGTCCAAACAATGAGCAGTTCTTC. Encoded protein: CASNLAGGPNNEQFF.

This chain connects TRBV5-1 to TRBJ2-2; 11 bases agree with TRBD2. The germline CDR1 and CDR2 sequences are SGHRS and YFSETQ. The CDR3 is made up of 17 amino acids. Trimming cost V 0 bases and J 4 bases; bases outside gene matches: 5. The CDR3 DNA follows: TGCGCCAGCAGCTTGGGTCCTAGCGGGGGGACCACCGGGGAGCTGTTTTTT. This gives the protein CASSLGPSGGTTGELFF.

V and J are TRBV18 and TRBJ2-1; 13 positions agree with TRBD2. The CDR3 covers 15 residues. With V trimmed by 8 bases and J by 5 bases, 6 bases remained unmatched. The V gene's germline CDR1 is KGHSH and CDR2 LQKENI. CDR3 sequence reads: CASTTGTSGDNEQFF. CDR3 DNA sequence: TGTGCCAGCACTACCGGGACTAGCGGGGACAATGAGCAGTTCTTC.

This clone appeared a few times. This sequence joins TRBV7-8 and TRBJ2-2; D possibly corresponds to TRBD1 (5 bases). Trimming cost V 1 base and J 6 bases, with 9 bases left between them. The CDR3 sequence is 14 residues long. CDR1 and CDR2 from the germline V gene are SGHVS and FQNEAQ. In DNA form, the CDR3 reads TGTGCCAGCAGCTTAGGTTCAGGGTCCGGGGAGCTGTTTTTT. Amino acids: CASSLGSGSGELFF.

The CDR3: CASSQDRETGGVGELFF. DNA for the CDR3: TGTGCCAGCAGCCAAGATAGAGAGACAGGGGGTGTCGGGGAGCTGTTTTTT. This chain links TRBV4-2 with TRBJ2-2; 9 nucleotides line up with TRBD1. CDR1 is LGHNA, CDR2 YNFKEQ, per germline. Unmatched junction bases numbered 9, after V lost 0 bases and J lost 7 bases. This CDR3 has 17 residues.